This passage covers 11 T cell receptor beta chains from one sample sequenced in a study of T-cell memory formation after mild COVID-19. Using its own MiXCR run on the 5' RACE reads, TCRdb lists one record per CDR3 protein. The sample has a few hundred thousand distinct CDR3 sequences; more than 15% are singletons. The specimen sequenced was PBMCs or a T cell subset sorted from them (not recorded which). These receptors all come from a man younger than 30 who had mild COVID-19 (a few samples of this study predate the infection). Cell type and time point are not known.

This clonotype was observed a handful of times. V is TRBV4-3 and J is TRBJ2-5, with D possibly being TRBD2 (6 bases). CDR1 is LGHNA and CDR2 is YSLEER in the germline V gene. The CDR3 is made up of 18 amino acids. V dropped 5 bases and J dropped 4 bases, with 26 bases sitting between them. The CDR3 loop is CASSLRARSGGLSETQYF. The CDR3 DNA follows: TGCGCCAGCAGCTTAAGAGCCCGATCCGGGGGTCTATCAGAGACCCAGTACTTC.

The V gene is TRBV3-1, the J gene TRBJ1-1; D is undetermined. Germline loops: CDR1 LGHDT, CDR2 YNNKEL (reference sequence). CDR3 length equals 15 residues. V shed 1 base and J shed 1 base, with 10 bases lying between them. CDR3 nucleotides: TGTGCCAGCAGCCAAGGAGTTTTCGGGAACACTGAAGCTTTCTTT. Translated, it gives CASSQGVFGNTEAFF.

V is TRBV6-1 and J is TRBJ1-1; 7 bases are shared with TRBD1. The germline V gene encodes CDR1 MNHNS and CDR2 SASEGT. The junction had 9 bases not matched to a gene; V was cut back by 6 bases and J by 8 bases. This CDR3 contains 13 residues. CDR3 nucleotide sequence: TGTGCCAGCAGCCTGGACAGGACGGTAGAAGCTTTCTTT. It translates to CASSLDRTVEAFF.

The V call is TRBV24-1, the J call TRBJ2-2, with D maybe TRBD1 (5 bases). Germline V gene lookup returns CDR1 KGHDR and CDR2 SFDVKD. V was trimmed by 4 bases and J by 5 bases, leaving 10 bases between them. The CDR3 runs 14 residues. CDR3 coding DNA: TGTGCCACCAGTGAGGCCCAGGGTACCGGGGAGCTGTTTTTT. Amino acids: CATSEAQGTGELFF.

This clonotype was counted a few times. This chain joins TRBV10-3 and TRBJ2-7; TRBD1 matches at 7 bases. V gave up 3 bases and J gave up 7 bases; unmatched junction bases: 6. This CDR3 is built from 13 residues. Germline lookup yields CDR1 ENHRY and CDR2 SYGVKD. CDR3: CAISESGQSEQYF. The CDR3 region has the DNA TGTGCCATCAGTGAATCGGGACAGAGTGAGCAGTACTTC.

This clonotype appeared many times. The chain recombines TRBV4-3 with TRBJ2-5; D may be TRBD2 (7 bases). The V and J ends lost 0 bases and 2 bases respectively, with 13 bases between them. The germline V gene encodes CDR1 LGHNA and CDR2 YSLEER. The CDR3 covers 16 residues. In DNA form, the CDR3 reads TGCGCCAGCAGCCAAGAATACCGGGGGGCACAAGAGACCCAGTACTTC. Amino acids: CASSQEYRGAQETQYF.

This clonotype was counted a few times. The genes are TRBV6-2 or TRBV6-3 and TRBJ2-2; 11 positions agree with TRBD1. The CDR3 covers 16 residues. Germline V gives CDR1 MNHEY, CDR2 SVGEGT. V shed 6 bases, J shed 6 bases, and the junction held 9 bases outside the gene matches. This CDR3 reads CASRTFPGQGAGELFF. The CDR3 bases are TGTGCCAGCAGAACATTCCCGGGACAGGGGGCCGGGGAGCTGTTTTTT.

The sample holds a few counts of this clonotype. The V gene is TRBV19, the J gene TRBJ2-1; a weak D match, TRBD1 (5 bases). The CDR3 has 17 amino acids. V was cut by 1 base and J by 0 bases, with 13 bases left in between. Per germline, CDR1 LNHDA and CDR2 SQIVND (reference sequence). CDR3 protein: CASSIVGHRSSYNEQFF. CDR3 DNA: TGTGCCAGTAGTATAGTCGGACACAGGAGCTCCTACAATGAGCAGTTCTTC.

This sequence joins TRBV20-1 and TRBJ2-2; 7 bases line up with TRBD2. Germline V gene sequence: CDR1 DFQATT, CDR2 SNEGSKA (reference sequence). The V and J ends lost 0 bases and 0 bases, in that order; junction bases with no gene match: 1. The CDR3 is 15 amino acids. The CDR3 bases are TGCAGTGCTAGAGAGCGGGGGACGAACACCGGGGAGCTGTTTTTT. It translates to CSARERGTNTGELFF.

The chain recombines TRBV12-3 or TRBV12-4 with TRBJ2-1; D is possibly TRBD2 (5 bases). The ends were cut back, 3 bases at V and 7 bases at J, with 25 bases in the middle. The CDR3 sequence is 18 residues long. CDR3 sequence: CASSFRGLAVAGRNEQFF. The CDR3 bases are TGTGCCAGCAGTTTCAGAGGGCTGGCGGTAGCTGGAAGAAATGAGCAGTTCTTC.

This clonotype was recorded only once. Here the CDR3 DNA reads TGCGCCAGCAGCCAAGGTGGGGGGGGCTGGACAGATACGCAGTATTTT. It yields the protein CASSQGGGGWTDTQYF. The chain links TRBV4-3 to TRBJ2-3, with D perhaps matching TRBD2 (7 bases). This CDR3 contains 16 residues. CDR1 LGHNA and CDR2 YSLEER come from the germline V gene. The germline V and J ends were trimmed by 1 base and 3 bases, with 14 bases remaining between them.